The clone carrying this T cell receptor (beta chain) was counted a few times. Its antigen remains unknown. These data originate in a study of Graves' ophthalmopathy and Graves' hyperthyroidism. V gave up 6 bases and J gave up 4 bases; unmatched junction bases: 8. This CDR3 has 14 amino acids. CDR1 MNHEY and CDR2 SMNVEV come from the germline V gene (reference sequence). Study results and limitations: A 13-signature model separated ophthalmopathy from stable hyperthyroidism, reaching about 90% sensitivity and around 79% specificity cross-validated. The majority of expanded thyroid clonotypes above 0.001 frequency also occurred in blood.

Amplifying from RNA transcripts, the study obtained TCR beta CDR3 regions. The first-round RT-PCR employed HTBI primers together with the Qiagen OneStep RT-PCR kit. A multiplex PCR was then performed as the second round. Via MiXCR, TCRdb re-called the multiplex PCR reads, giving one row per CDR3 protein. The data contain under 800,000 distinct CDR3 sequences, around a fifth of them seen just once; the ten biggest clones take up approximately 7%. The chain joins TRBV27 to TRBJ1-1, with 7 bases aligning to TRBD1. Sequencing was carried out using peripheral blood. The TCR comes from a woman in her late teens or twenties with stable Graves' hyperthyroidism. Some clones in this sample may be carry-over from other donors' samples. The CDR3 DNA sequence: TGTGCCAGCAGCAGGGGACAGCGGATCACTGAAGCTTTCTTT. The encoded protein is CASSRGQRITEAFF.